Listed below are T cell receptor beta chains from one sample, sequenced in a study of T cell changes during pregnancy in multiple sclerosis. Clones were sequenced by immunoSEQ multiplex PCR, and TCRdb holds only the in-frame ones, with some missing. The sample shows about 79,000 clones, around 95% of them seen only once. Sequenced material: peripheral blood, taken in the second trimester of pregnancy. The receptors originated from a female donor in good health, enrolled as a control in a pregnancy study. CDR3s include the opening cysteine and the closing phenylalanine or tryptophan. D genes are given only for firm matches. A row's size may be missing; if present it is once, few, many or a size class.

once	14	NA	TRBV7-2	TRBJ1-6	CASSLAGIDSPLHF	TGTGCCAGCAGCTTAGCGGGCATAGATTCACCCCTCCACTTT
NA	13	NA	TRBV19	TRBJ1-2	CATSVDRLYGYTF	TGTGCCACCTCAGTGGACAGATTATATGGCTACACCTTC
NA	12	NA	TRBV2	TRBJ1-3	CASRTGGNTIYF	TGTGCCAGCAGAACAGGGGGAAACACCATATATTTT
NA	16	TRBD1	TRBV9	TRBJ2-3	CASSVGNRGGTDTQYF	TGTGCCAGCAGCGTGGGTAACAGGGGAGGCACAGATACGCAGTATTTT
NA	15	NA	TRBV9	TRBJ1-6	CASSVEQGGDSPLHF	TGTGCCAGCAGCGTAGAGCAGGGAGGGGATTCACCCCTCCACTTT
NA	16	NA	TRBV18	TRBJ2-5	CASSPTLEGFGETQYF	TGTGCCAGCTCACCCACTTTAGAGGGTTTCGGTGAGACCCAGTACTTC
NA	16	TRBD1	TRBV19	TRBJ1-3	CASSRPGQQAGNTIYF	TGTGCCAGTAGTAGGCCGGGACAGCAAGCTGGAAACACCATATATTTT
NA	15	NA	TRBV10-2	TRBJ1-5	CASSESGGRDQPQHF	TGCGCCAGCAGTGAGTCAGGGGGTCGAGATCAGCCCCAGCATTTT
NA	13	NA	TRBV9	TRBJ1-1	CASSAVMNTEAFF	TGTGCCAGCAGCGCGGTTATGAACACTGAAGCTTTCTTT
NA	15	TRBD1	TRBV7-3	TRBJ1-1	CASSLTPDRDTEAFF	TGTGCCAGCAGCTTAACTCCCGACAGGGACACTGAAGCTTTCTTT
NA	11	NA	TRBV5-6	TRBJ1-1	CASSLLQDAFF	TGTGCCAGCAGCTTGCTACAGGACGCTTTCTTT
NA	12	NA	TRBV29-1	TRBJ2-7	CSAWFEFDEQYF	TGCAGCGCCTGGTTCGAGTTTGACGAGCAGTACTTC
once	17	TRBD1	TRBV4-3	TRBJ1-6	CASSQVRVTGGDSPLHF	TGCGCCAGCAGCCAAGTTAGGGTGACAGGGGGGGATTCACCCCTCCACTTT
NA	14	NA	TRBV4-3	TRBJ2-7	CASSPRASSYEQYF	TGCGCCAGCAGCCCCAGGGCGAGCTCCTACGAGCAGTACTTC
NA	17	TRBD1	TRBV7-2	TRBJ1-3	CASSSPLGTGTGNTIYF	TGTGCCAGCAGCTCACCCCTAGGGACAGGGACAGGAAACACCATATATTTT
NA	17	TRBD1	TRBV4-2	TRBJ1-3	CASSQGGGEFFGNTIYF	TGTGCCAGCAGCCAAGGAGGGGGCGAGTTTTTTGGAAACACCATATATTTT
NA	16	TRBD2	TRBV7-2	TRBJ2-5	CASSLQGRGAGETQYF	TGTGCCAGCAGCCTTCAAGGGCGGGGGGCGGGAGAGACCCAGTACTTC
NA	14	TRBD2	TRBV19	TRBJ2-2	CATAGTRGAGELFF	TGTGCCACCGCCGGGACTAGAGGGGCCGGGGAGCTGTTTTTT
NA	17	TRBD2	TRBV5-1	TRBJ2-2	CASSTSGGHSNTGELFF	TGCGCCAGCAGCACTAGCGGGGGGCACTCGAACACCGGGGAGCTGTTTTTT
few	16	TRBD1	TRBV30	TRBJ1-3	CAWRTPGQGDGNTIYF	TGTGCCTGGAGGACCCCGGGACAGGGGGACGGAAACACCATATATTTT